This T cell receptor (beta chain) was identified in a study of shared T cell receptors in the human thymus. TCRdb's copy holds only in-frame clones and misses some; the assay was immunoSEQ multiplex PCR. The sample includes 650,000 to 950,000 clones, approximately 83% of them seen just once. Only a few counts were recorded for this clone. The J segment lost 2 bases and the V segment lost 1 base, leaving 12 bases of the junction unmatched. This CDR3 contains 19 residues. In germline, CDR1 is LGHNA, CDR2 YSLEER. These records were also assigned to another study, of human thymus T cells. That work states: Corrective surgery for congenital heart defects was being performed on the healthy Finnish infants who were the donors. Thymic repertoires of unrelated individuals were reported in related research to overlap highly.

Sequenced material: thymocytes. The TCR originated in a girl in the first two years of life with a congenital heart defect. The chain combines TRBV4-3 with TRBJ2-3, with 10 nucleotides matching TRBD2. CDR3: CASSQAIWGLATTTDTQYF. CDR3 coding DNA: TGCGCCAGCAGCCAAGCAATTTGGGGACTAGCGACTACCACAGATACGCAGTATTTT.